The T cell receptor (beta chain) under discussion was sequenced for a study of blood T cell repertoires in COVID-19. About the research overall: PBMCs, B-cell-depleted T cells, or T cells were the source of the cDNA or gDNA that made up the material.

The CDR3 spans 13 residues. CDR1 is SGHRS and CDR2 is YFSETQ in the germline V gene. With 3 bases removed from V and 1 base from J, the gap between germline ends came to 7 bases. Profiled with immunoSEQ multiplex PCR; TCRdb holds only in-frame clones, not every one. The sample lists approximately 90,000 clones, 70% to 90% occurring once. The chain carries TRBV5-1 and TRBJ1-1; D possibly corresponds to TRBD1 (6 bases). The source material was peripheral blood. The TCR was taken from a human donor with acute or convalescent COVID-19. The donor label of this sample is uncertain. The CDR3 DNA sequence: TGCGCCAGCAGCTCCAGGGGGAACACTGAAGCTTTCTTT. Residues: CASSSRGNTEAFF.